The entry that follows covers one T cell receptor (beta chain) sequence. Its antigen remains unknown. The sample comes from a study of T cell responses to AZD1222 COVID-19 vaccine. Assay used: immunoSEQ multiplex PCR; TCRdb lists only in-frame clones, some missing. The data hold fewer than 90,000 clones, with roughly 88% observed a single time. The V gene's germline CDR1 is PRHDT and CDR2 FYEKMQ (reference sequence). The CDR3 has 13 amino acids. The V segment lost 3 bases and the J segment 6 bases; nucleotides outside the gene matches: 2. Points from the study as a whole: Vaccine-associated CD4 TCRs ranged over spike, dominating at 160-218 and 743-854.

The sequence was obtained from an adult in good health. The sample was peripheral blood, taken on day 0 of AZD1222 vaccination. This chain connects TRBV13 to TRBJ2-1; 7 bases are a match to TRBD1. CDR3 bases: TGTGCCAGCAGCTTGTCAGGGGGCAATGAGCAGTTCTTC. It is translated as CASSLSGGNEQFF.